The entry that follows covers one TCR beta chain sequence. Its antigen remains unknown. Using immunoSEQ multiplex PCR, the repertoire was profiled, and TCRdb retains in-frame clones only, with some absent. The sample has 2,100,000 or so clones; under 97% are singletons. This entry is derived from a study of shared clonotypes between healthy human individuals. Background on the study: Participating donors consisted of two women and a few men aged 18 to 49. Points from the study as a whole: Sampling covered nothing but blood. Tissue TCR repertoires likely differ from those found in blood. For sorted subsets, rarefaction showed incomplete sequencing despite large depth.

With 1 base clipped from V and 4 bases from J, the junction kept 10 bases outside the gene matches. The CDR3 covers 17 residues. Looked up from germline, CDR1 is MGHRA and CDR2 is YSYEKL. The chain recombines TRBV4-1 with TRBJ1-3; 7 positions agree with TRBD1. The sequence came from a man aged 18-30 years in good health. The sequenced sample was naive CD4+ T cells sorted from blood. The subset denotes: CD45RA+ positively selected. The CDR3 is CASSQGLARGDGNTIYF. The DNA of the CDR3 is TGCGCCAGCAGCCAAGGGTTGGCCAGGGGGGACGGAAACACCATATATTTT.